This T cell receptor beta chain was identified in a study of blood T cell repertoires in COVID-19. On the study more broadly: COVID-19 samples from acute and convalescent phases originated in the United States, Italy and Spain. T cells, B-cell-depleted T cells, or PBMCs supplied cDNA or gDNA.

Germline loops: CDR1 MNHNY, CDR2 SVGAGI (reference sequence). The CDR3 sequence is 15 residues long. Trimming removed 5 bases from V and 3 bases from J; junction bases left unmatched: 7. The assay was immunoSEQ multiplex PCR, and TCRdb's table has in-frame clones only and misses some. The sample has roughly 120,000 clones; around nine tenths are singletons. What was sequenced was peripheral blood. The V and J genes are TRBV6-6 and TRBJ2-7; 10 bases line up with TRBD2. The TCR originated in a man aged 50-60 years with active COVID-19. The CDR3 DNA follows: TGTGCCAGCAGTCCCGGCCTAGCGGGAGTCTACGAGCAGTACGTC. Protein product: CASSPGLAGVYEQYV.